The following is a TCR beta chain sequence with its context. Its antigen remains unidentified. Base-call qualities are not available, and no considerably larger clone is one nucleotide away. The trial excluded patients who had a history of autoimmune disease or were on systemic immunosuppression. Peripheral blood for TCR sequencing was drawn from every dose cohort at baseline, at cycle 4 day 1 and at cycle 7 day 1. Samples came from an open-label, multicenter, first-in-human phase I dose-escalation trial of ivuxolimab. The trial enrolled adults with locally advanced or metastatic head and neck squamous cell, hepatocellular, melanoma or renal cell carcinoma. Before TCR sequencing, CD4+ and CD8+ T cells were separately sorted from peripheral blood. To sequence the TCRbeta CDR3 region, genomic DNA was isolated from the sorted cells. TCRbeta CDR3 regions were sequenced using the immunoSEQ Assay. The immuneACCESS repertoire file appears here via TCRdb, limited to in-frame rearrangements. These files lack a portion of the clones; in checked studies, under half of the deficit traces to unresolved V genes, and the cause of the others is not known. This sample holds over 75,000 clones; 85% to 95% were observed only once. The ten most abundant clones make up around 3% of the sample.

This specimen comes from a study of OX40 agonist ivuxolimab in advanced cancers. General notes on the study: Ivuxolimab was an agonistic, fully human IgG2 monoclonal antibody directed against OX40 (CD134), a costimulatory receptor. Of the roughly 51 patients in dose escalation, 19 had hepatocellular carcinoma, some 15 had melanoma, 9 had renal cell carcinoma and 9 had head and neck cancer. The paper describes the monotherapy dose-escalation part (N ≈ 49 patients) of the phase I trial of ivuxolimab. The purpose of peripheral TCRbeta sequencing was to test whether ivuxolimab changed TCR sequence diversity and led to clonal T-cell expansion. Intravenous ivuxolimab was administered to patients every 2 weeks at six dose levels: 0.01, 0.1, 0.3, 1.5, 3 and 10 mg/kg. Partial responses were achieved by three dose-escalation patients, of whom one had hepatocellular carcinoma and two had cutaneous melanoma. Prior anti-PD-1, anti-PD-L1 or anti-CTLA-4 therapy was permitted, and checkpoint inhibitors had been received by approximately 39% of dose-escalation patients. In the dose-escalation cohort, over 65% of patients were male, and the mean age was roughly 60 years, with a range of 23 to 79. Study-wide findings and limitations: Which antigens the clonally expanded peripheral T cells were specific for was not determined. Clonal expansion of both CD4+ and CD8+ blood T cells was observed from baseline to week 6 at doses 0.1 to 3.0 mg/kg. On average, CD8+ T cells showed more expanded clones than CD4+ T cells after ivuxolimab. In partial responders in the 0.1-3.0 mg/kg groups, normalized peripheral clonal expansion was found to be among the lowest, especially among CD8+ T cells. Low levels of normalized T-cell clonal expansion were also seen in some patients who did not respond.

V gives up 3 bases and J gives up 5 bases, and the segment between their germline ends measures 7 bases. CDR1 and CDR2 were assigned from the germline V gene (reference sequence) as LNHDA and SQIVND. The CDR3 goes from the cysteine to the phenylalanine over 13 residues. The only DNA kept is the CDR3, 39 bases in frame from the first base. This sequence uses TRBV19 and TRBJ1-4; confidence is insufficient to name the D gene. This receptor was identified in an adult with an advanced solid tumor such as melanoma, head and neck, liver or kidney cancer. Here the sequenced sample was CD4+ or CD8+ T cells sorted from blood, taken in a trial of the OX40 agonist ivuxolimab. The base sequence is TGTGCCAGTAGTATCTACCCAAATGAAAAACTGTTTTTT. Its product reads: CASSIYPNEKLFF.